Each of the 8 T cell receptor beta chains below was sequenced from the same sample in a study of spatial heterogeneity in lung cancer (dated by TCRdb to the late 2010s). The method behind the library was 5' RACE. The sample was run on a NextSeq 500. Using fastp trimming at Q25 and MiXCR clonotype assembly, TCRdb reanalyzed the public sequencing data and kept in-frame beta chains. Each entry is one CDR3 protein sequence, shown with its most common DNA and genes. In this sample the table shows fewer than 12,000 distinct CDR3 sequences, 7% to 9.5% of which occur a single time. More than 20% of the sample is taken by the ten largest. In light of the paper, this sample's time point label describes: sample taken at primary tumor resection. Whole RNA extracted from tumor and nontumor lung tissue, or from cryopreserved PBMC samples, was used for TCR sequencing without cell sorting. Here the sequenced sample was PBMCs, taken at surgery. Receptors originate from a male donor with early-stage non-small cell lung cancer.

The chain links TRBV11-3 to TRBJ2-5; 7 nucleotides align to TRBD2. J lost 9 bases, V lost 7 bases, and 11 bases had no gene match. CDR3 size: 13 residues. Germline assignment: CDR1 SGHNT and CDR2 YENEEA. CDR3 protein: CASNGGTLGAQYF. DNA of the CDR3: TGTGCCAGCAACGGGGGGACCCTGGGGGCCCAGTACTTC.

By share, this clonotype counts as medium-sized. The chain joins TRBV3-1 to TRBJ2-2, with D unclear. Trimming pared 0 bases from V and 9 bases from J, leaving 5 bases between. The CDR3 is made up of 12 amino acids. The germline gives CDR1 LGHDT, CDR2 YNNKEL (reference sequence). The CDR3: CASSQEGRELFF. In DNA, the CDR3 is TGTGCCAGCAGCCAAGAGGGCCGGGAGCTGTTTTTT.

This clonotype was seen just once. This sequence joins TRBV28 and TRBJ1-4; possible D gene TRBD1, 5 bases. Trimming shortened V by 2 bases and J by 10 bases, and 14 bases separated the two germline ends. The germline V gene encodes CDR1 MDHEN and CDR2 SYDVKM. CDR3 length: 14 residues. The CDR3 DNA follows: TGTGCCAGCAGTTTAAAAGGGACTAGCGGAAAACTGTTTTTT. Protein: CASSLKGTSGKLFF. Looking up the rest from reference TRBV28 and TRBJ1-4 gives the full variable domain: DVKVTQSSRYLVKRTGEKVFLECVQDMDHENMFWYRQDPGLGLRLIYFSYDVKMKEKGDIPEGYSVSREKKERFSLILESASTNQTSMYLCASSLKGTSGKLFFGSGTQLSVL.

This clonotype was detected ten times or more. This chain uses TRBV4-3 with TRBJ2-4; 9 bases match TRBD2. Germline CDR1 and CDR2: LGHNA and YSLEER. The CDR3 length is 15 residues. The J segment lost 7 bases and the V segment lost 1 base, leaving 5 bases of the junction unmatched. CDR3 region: CASSQGAGGRNIQYF. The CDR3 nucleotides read TGCGCCAGCAGCCAAGGAGCGGGGGGAAGGAACATTCAGTACTTC.

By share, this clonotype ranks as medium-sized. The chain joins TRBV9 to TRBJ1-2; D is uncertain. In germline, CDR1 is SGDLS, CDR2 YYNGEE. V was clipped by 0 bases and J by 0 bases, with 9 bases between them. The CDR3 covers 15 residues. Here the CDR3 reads CASSVGGNPNYGYTF. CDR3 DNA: TGTGCCAGCAGCGTAGGAGGGAACCCTAACTATGGCTACACCTTC.

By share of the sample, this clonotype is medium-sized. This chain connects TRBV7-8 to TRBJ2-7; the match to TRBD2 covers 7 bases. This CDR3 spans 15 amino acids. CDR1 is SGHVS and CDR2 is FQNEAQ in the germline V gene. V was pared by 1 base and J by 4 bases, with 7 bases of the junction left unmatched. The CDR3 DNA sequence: TGTGCCAGCAGCTTAGTGTTCGGGGGAGGGTACGAGCAGTACTTC. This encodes CASSLVFGGGYEQYF.

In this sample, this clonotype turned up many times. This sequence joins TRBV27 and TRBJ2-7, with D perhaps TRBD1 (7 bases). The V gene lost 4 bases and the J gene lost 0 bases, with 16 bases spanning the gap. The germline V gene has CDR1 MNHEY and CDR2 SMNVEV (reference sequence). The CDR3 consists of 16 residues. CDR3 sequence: CASSSRTGLSSYEQYF. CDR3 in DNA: TGTGCCAGCAGTTCACGGACAGGACTAAGCTCCTACGAGCAGTACTTC.

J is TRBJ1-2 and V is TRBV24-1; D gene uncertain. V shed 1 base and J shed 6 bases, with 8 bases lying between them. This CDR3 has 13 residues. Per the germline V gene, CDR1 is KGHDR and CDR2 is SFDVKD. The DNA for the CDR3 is TGTGCCACCAGTGATTTTACAGAAAATGGCTACACCTTC. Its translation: CATSDFTENGYTF.